These 9 T cell receptor beta chains came from one sample sequenced in a study of cytomegalovirus exposure and HLA in healthy donors (dated by TCRdb to between 2016 and 2019). The library came from the immunoSEQ multiplex PCR assay. For the multiplex PCR, a mixture combining 60 forward primers for TCR Vbeta segments and 13 reverse primers for TCR Jbeta segments was used. What TCRdb holds here is the immuneACCESS table cut down to in-frame rearrangements. Part of the clones is not present; checked against another copy, under half of the missing clones reflect an unresolved V gene, and the others are unexplained. Here the sample has 140,000 or so clones; about 70% occur a single time. The biggest ten clones account for almost 4.5% of the sample. Input material: PBMCs. The receptors were sampled from a man between 60 and 70 years old in good health and CMV-seronegative.

This clone was picked up one time. The rearrangement joins TRBV28 to TRBJ2-7, with 9 positions matching TRBD1. Losses at the gene ends were 4 bases for V and 2 bases for J; bases not matched to a gene: 9. This CDR3 contains 16 residues. Germline CDR1 is MDHEN and CDR2 is SYDVKM. CDR3 DNA: TGTGCCAGCAGTTGGAGGCCGGGACAGGGACCCTACGAGCAGTACTTC. It encodes CASSWRPGQGPYEQYF. Filled out from reference TRBV28 and TRBJ2-7, the complete variable domain reads DVKVTQSSRYLVKRTGEKVFLECVQDMDHENMFWYRQDPGLGLRLIYFSYDVKMKEKGDIPEGYSVSREKKERFSLILESASTNQTSMYLCASSWRPGQGPYEQYFGPGTRLTVT.

The chain joins TRBV28 to TRBJ2-5; TRBD2 aligns across 10 bases. The CDR3 spans 14 residues. V trimming: 7 bases; J trimming: 3 bases; junction bases outside the gene matches: 5. Germline V gene data show CDR1 as MDHEN and CDR2 as SYDVKM. The CDR3 here is CASTLGLAEETQYF. The CDR3 coding sequence is TGTGCCAGCACCCTAGGACTAGCGGAAGAGACCCAGTACTTC.

The rearrangement uses TRBV27 and TRBJ1-4; 7 bases map to TRBD1. This CDR3 has 17 amino acids. CDR1 is MNHEY, CDR2 SMNVEV, per germline (reference sequence). V lost 3 bases to trimming and J lost 5 bases; unmatched junction nucleotides: 12. The CDR3 here is CASSFLNSGQQNEKLFF. The CDR3 coding sequence is TGTGCCAGCAGTTTTCTAAATTCGGGACAGCAGAATGAAAAACTGTTTTTT.

This clone was seen a single time. The chain has TRBV6-6 and TRBJ1-3; maybe TRBD1 (5 bases). In germline, CDR1 is MNHNY, CDR2 SVGAGI (reference sequence). V lost 0 bases and J 0 bases, leaving 9 bases between the germline ends. The length of the CDR3 is 16 residues. The chain's CDR3 is CASSYSTGPSGNTIYF. CDR3 in DNA: TGTGCCAGCAGTTACTCAACAGGTCCCTCTGGAAACACCATATATTTT.

This clone was counted between two and nine times. The genes are TRBV7-2 and TRBJ1-2, with TRBD1 matching 9 bases. This CDR3 has 13 residues. In germline, CDR1 is SGHTA, CDR2 FQGNSA. The junction had 4 bases not matched to a gene; V was cut back by 5 bases and J by 6 bases. CDR3 protein: CASSEGQGHGYTF. CDR3 coding DNA: TGTGCCAGCAGCGAGGGACAGGGCCATGGCTACACCTTC. Variable domain in full (rest from reference TRBV7-2 and TRBJ1-2): GAGVSQSPSNKVTEKGKDVELRCDPISGHTALYWYRQSLGQGLEFLIYFQGNSAPDKSGLPSDRFSAERTGGSVSTLTIQRTQQEDSAVYLCASSEGQGHGYTFGSGTRLTVV.

The chain recombines TRBV25-1 with TRBJ1-3; D not certain. V lost 1 base and J lost 7, with 11 bases in between. The CDR3 length is 14 residues. Germline V gene lookup returns CDR1 MGHDK and CDR2 SYGVNS. CDR3 in amino acids: CASSEFPLQNTIYF. The CDR3 bases are TGTGCCAGCAGTGAATTCCCCCTTCAGAACACCATATATTTT.

The V gene is TRBV27, the J gene TRBJ1-2; D ambiguous. Looked up from germline, CDR1 is MNHEY and CDR2 is SMNVEV (reference sequence). The CDR3 is made up of 13 amino acids. Between the trimmed V and J ends, which lost 4 bases and 4 bases, there was a span of 10 bases. In DNA, the CDR3 is TGTGCCAGCAGTTCTACGGGTTCCTATGGCTACACCTTC. This sequence encodes CASSSTGSYGYTF.

Of note for this clone: The same CDR3 also results from other DNA sequences found in this sample. The chain joins TRBV9 to TRBJ2-1; 8 bases match TRBD2. Per the germline V gene, CDR1 is SGDLS and CDR2 is YYNGEE. This CDR3 is 14 amino acids long. The junction had 1 base not matched to a gene; V was cut back by 0 bases and J by 5 bases. The CDR3 is CASSVAGLDNEQFF. As DNA, the CDR3 is TGTGCCAGCAGCGTAGCGGGACTAGACAATGAGCAGTTCTTC.

In its sample, this clone was seen a few times. This chain uses TRBV27 with TRBJ1-3; 9 nucleotides align to TRBD1. The CDR3 has 16 amino acids. J lost 4 bases, V lost 5 bases, and 9 bases had no gene match. Germline loops: CDR1 MNHEY, CDR2 SMNVEV (reference sequence). This CDR3 is CASSQTGGISGNTIYF. For the CDR3, the DNA is TGTGCCAGCAGTCAGACAGGGGGTATATCGGGAAACACCATATATTTT.